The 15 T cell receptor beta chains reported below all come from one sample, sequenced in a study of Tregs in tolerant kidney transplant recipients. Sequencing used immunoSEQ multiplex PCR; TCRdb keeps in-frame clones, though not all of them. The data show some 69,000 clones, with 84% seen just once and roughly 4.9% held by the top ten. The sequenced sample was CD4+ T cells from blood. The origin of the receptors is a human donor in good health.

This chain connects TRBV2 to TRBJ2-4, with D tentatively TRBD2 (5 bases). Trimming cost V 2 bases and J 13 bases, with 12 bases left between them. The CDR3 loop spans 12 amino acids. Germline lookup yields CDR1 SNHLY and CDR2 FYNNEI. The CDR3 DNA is TGTGCCAGCAGTGAATACATTGGCGGGCAGTACTTC. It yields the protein CASSEYIGGQYF.

The CDR3 is CASSPRRGNTEAFF. CDR3 DNA: TGTGCCAGTAGTCCTCGGAGAGGGAACACTGAAGCTTTCTTT. The rearrangement links TRBV19 to TRBJ1-1, with D unclear. With 5 bases removed from V and 1 base from J, the gap between germline ends came to 11 bases. Germline CDR1 LNHDA, CDR2 SQIVND (reference sequence). The CDR3 spans 14 residues.

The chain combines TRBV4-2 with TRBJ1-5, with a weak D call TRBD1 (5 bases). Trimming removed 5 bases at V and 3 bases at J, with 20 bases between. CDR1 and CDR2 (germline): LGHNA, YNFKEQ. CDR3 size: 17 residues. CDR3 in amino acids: CASSASGGAALNQPQHF. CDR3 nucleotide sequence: TGTGCCAGCAGCGCCTCCGGCGGGGCCGCCCTCAATCAGCCCCAGCATTTT.

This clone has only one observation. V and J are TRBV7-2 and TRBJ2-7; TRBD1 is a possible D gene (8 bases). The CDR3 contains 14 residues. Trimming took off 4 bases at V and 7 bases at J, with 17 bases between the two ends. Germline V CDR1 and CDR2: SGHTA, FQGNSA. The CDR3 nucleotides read TGTGCCAGCAGCTCACAGGGGGGGCCGGGGGAGCAGTACTTC. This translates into CASSSQGGPGEQYF.

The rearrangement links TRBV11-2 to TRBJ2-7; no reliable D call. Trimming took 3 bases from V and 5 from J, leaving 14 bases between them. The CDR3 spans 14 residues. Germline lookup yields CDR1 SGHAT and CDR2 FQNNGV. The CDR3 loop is CASSLGLQGNEQYF. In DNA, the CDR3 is TGTGCCAGCAGCTTGGGCCTACAAGGCAACGAGCAGTACTTC.

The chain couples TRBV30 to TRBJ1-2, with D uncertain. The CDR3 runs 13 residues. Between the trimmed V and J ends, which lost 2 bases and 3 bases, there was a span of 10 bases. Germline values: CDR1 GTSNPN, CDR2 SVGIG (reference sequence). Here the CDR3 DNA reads TGTGCCTGGAGTCCCAACGGGGACTATGGCTACACCTTC. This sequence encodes CAWSPNGDYGYTF.

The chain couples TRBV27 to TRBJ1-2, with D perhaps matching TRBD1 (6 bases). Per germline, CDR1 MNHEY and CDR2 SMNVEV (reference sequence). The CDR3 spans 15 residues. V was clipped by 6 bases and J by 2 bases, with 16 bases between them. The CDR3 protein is CASSRSGGGNYGYTF. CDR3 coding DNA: TGTGCCAGCAGCCGCTCGGGGGGGGGCAACTATGGCTACACCTTC.

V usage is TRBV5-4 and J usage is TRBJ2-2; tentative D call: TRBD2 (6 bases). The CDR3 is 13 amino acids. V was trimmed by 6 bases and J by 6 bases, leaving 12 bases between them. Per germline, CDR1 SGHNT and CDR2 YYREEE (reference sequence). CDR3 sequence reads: CASTTSGAGELFF. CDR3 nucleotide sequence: TGTGCCAGCACCACCTCGGGGGCCGGGGAGCTGTTTTTT.

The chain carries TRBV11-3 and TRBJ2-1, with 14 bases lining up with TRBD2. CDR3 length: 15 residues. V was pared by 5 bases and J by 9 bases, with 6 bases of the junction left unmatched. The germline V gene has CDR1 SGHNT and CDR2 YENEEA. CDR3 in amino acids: CASSRGTSGSAEQFF. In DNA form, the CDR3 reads TGTGCCAGCAGCCGAGGGACTAGCGGGAGTGCTGAGCAGTTCTTC.

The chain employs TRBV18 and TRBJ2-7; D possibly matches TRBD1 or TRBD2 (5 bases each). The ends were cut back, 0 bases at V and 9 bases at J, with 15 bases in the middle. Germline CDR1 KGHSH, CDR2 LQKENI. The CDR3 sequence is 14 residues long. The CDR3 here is CASSPPGRGLGQYF. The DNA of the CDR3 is TGTGCCAGCTCACCACCGGGACGGGGTCTCGGGCAGTACTTC.

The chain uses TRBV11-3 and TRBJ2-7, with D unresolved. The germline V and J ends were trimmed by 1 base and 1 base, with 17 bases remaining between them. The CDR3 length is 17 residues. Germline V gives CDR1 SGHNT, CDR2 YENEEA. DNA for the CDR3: TGTGCCAGCAGCTTAGGATACAGAACATATGCTTCCTACGAGCAGTACTTC. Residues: CASSLGYRTYASYEQYF.

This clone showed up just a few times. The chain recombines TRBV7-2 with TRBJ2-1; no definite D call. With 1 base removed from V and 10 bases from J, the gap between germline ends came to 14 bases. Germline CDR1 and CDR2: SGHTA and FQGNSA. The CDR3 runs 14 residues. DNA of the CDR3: TGTGCCAGCAGCTTAGTGCCTTCCCTAGGGGAGCAGTTCTTC. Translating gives CASSLVPSLGEQFF.

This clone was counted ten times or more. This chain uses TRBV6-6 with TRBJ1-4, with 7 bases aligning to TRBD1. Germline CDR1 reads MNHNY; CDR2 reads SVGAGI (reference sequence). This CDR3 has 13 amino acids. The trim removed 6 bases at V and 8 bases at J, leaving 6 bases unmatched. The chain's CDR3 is CASRDRAEEKLFF. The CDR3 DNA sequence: TGTGCCAGCAGAGACAGGGCGGAGGAAAAACTGTTTTTT.

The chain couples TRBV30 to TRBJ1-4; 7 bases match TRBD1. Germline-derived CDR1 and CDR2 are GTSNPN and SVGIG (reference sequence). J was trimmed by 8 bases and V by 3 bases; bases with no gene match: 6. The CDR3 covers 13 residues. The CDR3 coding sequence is TGTGCCTGGAGGACCTACAGGGGCGAAAAACTGTTTTTT. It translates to CAWRTYRGEKLFF.

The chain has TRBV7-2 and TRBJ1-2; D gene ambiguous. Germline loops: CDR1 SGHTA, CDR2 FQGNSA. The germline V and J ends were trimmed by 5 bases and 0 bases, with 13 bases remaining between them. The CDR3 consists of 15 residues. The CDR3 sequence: CASSPGPITNYGYTF. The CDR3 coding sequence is TGTGCCAGCAGCCCCGGGCCAATTACTAACTATGGCTACACCTTC.